This section outlines one T cell receptor (beta chain) sequence together with its context. Its antigen is not identified. TCRdb reanalysed the reads using MiXCR and keeps one entry per CDR3 protein. The sample has roughly 990,000 distinct CDR3 sequences; around 31% are singletons. The sample originates from a study of T cell repertoires in cytomegalovirus infection. Study as a whole: CMV epitopes, recently identified HLA-C-restricted and well-studied HLA-B-restricted, were used. Both CMV infection and a matching HLA type were indicated by public TCR beta signatures. Study results and limitations: Dominating the ex vivo response were HLA-C-restricted CMV-specific TCR beta clonotypes. Adding up the frequency of public TCR beta families identified people who carried CMV plus the relevant HLA.

Per germline, CDR1 SGHKS and CDR2 YYEKEE (reference sequence). CDR3 size: 14 residues. V lost 1 base, J lost 5 bases, and 12 bases lay in between. This chain joins TRBV5-5 and TRBJ1-1, with D maybe TRBD1 (5 bases). The receptor's source is a human donor in good health (CMV status not recorded). Some clones in this sample may be carry-over from other donors' samples. The sample in question was cultured CD8+ T cells from PBMCs, obtained from culture after CMV antigen stimulation. The CDR3 bases are TGTGCCAGCAGCTTGCAACGCCGGGGGACTGAAGCTTTCTTT. Translated, it gives CASSLQRRGTEAFF.